The 26 T cell receptor beta chains given below trace back to one sample, sequenced in a study of blood T cell repertoires in COVID-19. Method: immunoSEQ multiplex PCR; TCRdb's copy keeps in-frame clones and lacks some. The data hold roughly 150,000 clones, with approximately 91% observed a single time. Sequencing input: peripheral blood. Every receptor here comes from a man aged 18 to 35 with acute or convalescent COVID-19.

This clone was detected ten times or more. The gene calls are TRBV3-1 (or the pseudogene TRBV3-2) and TRBJ1-3; no clear D. The CDR3 loop spans 16 amino acids. Trimming stripped 5 bases from V and 0 bases from J, with 14 bases between. Germline loops: CDR1 LGHDT, CDR2 YNNKEL (reference sequence). As DNA, the CDR3 is TGTGCCAGCAGCTATTCCTCACTGAGCTCTGGAAACACCATATATTTT. Residues: CASSYSSLSSGNTIYF.

The rearrangement links TRBV18 to TRBJ1-3, with D perhaps matching TRBD1 (5 bases). Trimming took off 2 bases at V and 4 bases at J, with 6 bases between the two ends. The germline gives CDR1 KGHSH, CDR2 LQKENI. This CDR3 contains 13 residues. The CDR3 DNA reads TGTGCCAGCTCACCAGGGGCCGGAAACACCATATATTTT. Protein sequence: CASSPGAGNTIYF.

The chain uses TRBV27 and TRBJ1-1; no definite D call. CDR3 length: 13 residues. V was clipped by 9 bases and J by 3 bases, with 14 bases between them. Germline assignment: CDR1 MNHEY and CDR2 SMNVEV (reference sequence). The CDR3 sequence: CARPHGRYTEAFF. The DNA of the CDR3 is TGTGCCAGGCCTCACGGGAGGTACACTGAAGCTTTCTTT.

V is TRBV3-1 (or the pseudogene TRBV3-2) and J is TRBJ2-5; 11 nucleotides line up with TRBD2. Germline V gives CDR1 LGHDT, CDR2 YNNKEL (reference sequence). The V and J ends lost 2 bases and 2 bases, in that order; junction bases with no gene match: 4. This CDR3 contains 16 residues. CDR3 coding DNA: TGTGCCAGCAGCCAAACCTGGACTAGCGGGCAAGAGACCCAGTACTTC. Protein sequence: CASSQTWTSGQETQYF.

The chain combines TRBV3-1 (or the pseudogene TRBV3-2) with TRBJ2-7; 8 bases fit TRBD1. The CDR3 is made up of 15 amino acids. V gave up 1 base and J gave up 4 bases; unmatched junction bases: 6. Germline V gives CDR1 LGHDT, CDR2 YNNKEL (reference sequence). CDR3 DNA sequence: TGTGCCAGCAGCCAAGGGCAGGGGGCATGGTACGAGCAGTACTTC. Translation: CASSQGQGAWYEQYF.

The chain recombines TRBV29-1 with TRBJ2-5; tentative D call: TRBD1 (5 bases). This CDR3 is 14 amino acids long. Deletions cut 4 bases from V and 4 bases from J, with 16 bases between. CDR1 and CDR2 from the germline V gene are SQVTM and ANQGSEA. CDR3 protein: CSVGQFMTLETQYF. The CDR3 DNA reads as TGCAGCGTTGGACAGTTTATGACCCTAGAGACCCAGTACTTC.

The rearrangement uses TRBV5-1 and TRBJ2-7; a weak D match, TRBD2 (6 bases). CDR3 length: 13 residues. V was shortened by 4 bases and J by 6 bases, with 14 bases between the two germline ends. Germline-derived CDR1 and CDR2 are SGHRS and YFSETQ. The CDR3 region is CASSPEGWGEQYF. DNA for the CDR3: TGCGCCAGCAGCCCGGAGGGATGGGGCGAGCAGTACTTC.

The genes are TRBV6-5 and TRBJ1-5, with D hard to call. V was clipped by 4 bases and J by 4 bases, with 8 bases between them. The CDR3 runs to 13 residues. Germline V gene lookup returns CDR1 MNHEY and CDR2 SVGAGI. DNA for the CDR3: TGTGCCAGCAGTTTCAGGAAAAATCAGCCCCAGCATTTT. It codes for CASSFRKNQPQHF.

This rearrangement joins TRBV5-6 to TRBJ2-2, with D maybe TRBD2 (7 bases). From germline, CDR1 is SGHDT and CDR2 YYEEEE. The CDR3 consists of 15 residues. V was shortened by 4 bases and J by 4 bases, with 14 bases between the two germline ends. Here the CDR3 DNA reads TGTGCCAGCAGCCTACAGGGAGGGGGCACCGGGGAGCTGTTTTTT. Translating it yields CASSLQGGGTGELFF.

The CDR3: CASSPSDREHGYTF. The CDR3 nucleotides read TGTGCCAGCAGCCCCTCGGACAGGGAACATGGCTACACCTTC. This chain uses TRBV3-1 (or the pseudogene TRBV3-2) with TRBJ1-2, with 8 bases identical to TRBD1. Trimming cost V 4 bases and J 6 bases; bases outside gene matches: 7. Germline lookup yields CDR1 LGHDT and CDR2 YNNKEL (reference sequence). The CDR3 is 14 amino acids.

The rearrangement uses TRBV27 and TRBJ1-2; D is unclear. Trimming cost V 7 bases and J 0 bases, with 6 bases left between them. The CDR3 is made up of 12 amino acids. Germline V gene data show CDR1 as MNHEY and CDR2 as SMNVEV (reference sequence). The CDR3 nucleotides read TGTGCCAGCAAAGACACTAACTATGGCTACACCTTC. Translation: CASKDTNYGYTF.

This sequence joins TRBV18 and TRBJ2-7; perhaps TRBD2 as D (5 bases). Trimming left V 6 bases short and J 3 bases short, with 21 bases between. Germline CDR1 reads KGHSH; CDR2 reads LQKENI. The CDR3 consists of 16 residues. The CDR3 reads CASSPSRGMGYYEQYF. In DNA form, the CDR3 reads TGTGCCAGCTCCCCCTCCCGGGGAATGGGTTACTACGAGCAGTACTTC.

This clone was detected once. The V call is TRBV18, the J call TRBJ2-3; TRBD2 agrees at 11 bases. This CDR3 is built from 16 residues. Germline V gene sequence: CDR1 KGHSH, CDR2 LQKENI. V lost 4 bases and J lost 5; bases outside the gene matches: 8. The DNA of the CDR3 is TGTGCCAGCTCACAGGCACTAGCGGGAGCTGGAGATACGCAGTATTTT. Its protein is CASSQALAGAGDTQYF. Combining the CDR3 with reference TRBV18 and TRBJ2-3 gives the whole variable domain NAGVMQNPRHLVRRRGQEARLRCSPMKGHSHVYWYRQLPEEGLKFMVYLQKENIIDESGMPKERFSAEFPKEGPSILRIQQVVRGDSAAYFCASSQALAGAGDTQYFGPGTRLTVL.

As to this clone: One end of the junction is discordant with germline, which a read error may explain. The chain links TRBV20-1 to TRBJ1-2; TRBD1 might be the D (6 bases). The CDR3 extends over 11 amino acids. Germline CDR1 is DFQATT and CDR2 is SNEGSKA (reference sequence). DNA of the CDR3: TGCAGTGTCAAGTCAGGGGATGGCAACACCTTC. Its protein is CSVKSGDGNTF.

V gene TRBV20-1 combines with J gene TRBJ2-5; no definite D call. Trimming removed 3 bases at V and 5 bases at J, with 7 bases between. Germline assignment: CDR1 DFQATT and CDR2 SNEGSKA (reference sequence). This CDR3 spans 11 amino acids. CDR3 nucleotide sequence: TGCAGTGCTAGGAACGGTGAGACCCAGTACTTC. Translation: CSARNGETQYF.

The chain combines TRBV13 with TRBJ1-2; TRBD1 matches at 11 bases. Looked up from germline, CDR1 is PRHDT and CDR2 is FYEKMQ (reference sequence). The CDR3 totals 15 residues. Losses at the gene ends were 4 bases for V and 3 bases for J; bases not matched to a gene: 4. The CDR3 coding sequence is TGTGCCAGCAGCTCCCGGACAGGGGGCTACTATGGCTACACCTTC. This sequence encodes CASSSRTGGYYGYTF.

This CDR3 reads CASSYGSGLETQYF. The CDR3 coding sequence is TGTGCCAGCAGTTACGGCAGTGGGCTAGAGACCCAGTACTTC. The J gene is TRBJ2-5, the V gene TRBV6-6; no reliable D call. CDR3 length: 14 amino acids. Germline assignment: CDR1 MNHNY and CDR2 SVGAGI (reference sequence). V lost 2 bases and J 4 bases, leaving 11 bases between the germline ends.

This clone was found once. The V call is TRBV2, the J call TRBJ1-5; 10 positions agree with TRBD1. CDR3 length: 16 amino acids. Germline CDR1 is SNHLY and CDR2 is FYNNEI. V lost 8 bases, J lost 1 base, and 8 bases stayed unmatched. The CDR3, as DNA: TGTGCCAGCTGGGGTGGGACAGGGGAAAGCAATCAGCCCCAGCATTTT. Translated, it gives CASWGGTGESNQPQHF.

This sequence joins TRBV5-1 and TRBJ1-1; 7 positions match TRBD1. This CDR3 spans 15 amino acids. Unmatched junction bases numbered 10, after V lost 2 bases and J lost 6 bases. CDR1 and CDR2 from the germline V gene are SGHRS and YFSETQ. As DNA, the CDR3 is TGCGCCAGCAGCTTCCTTACAGGGGCTTCCGCTGAAGCTTTCTTT. Protein sequence: CASSFLTGASAEAFF.

This clone showed up just a few times. The V gene is TRBV9, the J gene TRBJ1-6, with D possibly matching TRBD1 (5 bases). The V end lost 2 bases, the J end lost 7 bases, and 10 bases lay between the germline ends. There are 14 residues in the CDR3. Germline values: CDR1 SGDLS, CDR2 YYNGEE. CDR3 sequence reads: CASSVQGYNSPLHF. As DNA, the CDR3 is TGTGCCAGCAGCGTCCAGGGTTACAATTCACCCCTCCACTTT.

The sample holds a few counts of this clone. V gene TRBV24-1 combines with J gene TRBJ2-7; 8 bases agree with TRBD1. The CDR3 contains 14 residues. After removal of 4 bases from V and 2 bases from J, the junction contained 3 bases not matched to a gene. Germline CDR1 reads KGHDR; CDR2 reads SFDVKD. CDR3 protein: CATSDSDRAYEQYF. The CDR3 DNA reads as TGTGCCACCAGTGACTCGGACAGGGCCTACGAGCAGTACTTC.

V usage is TRBV6-5 and J usage is TRBJ1-1; 8 positions agree with TRBD1. The CDR3 has 15 residues. V lost 4 bases, J lost 1 base, and 5 bases stayed unmatched. The V gene's germline CDR1 is MNHEY and CDR2 SVGAGI. The CDR3 here is CASSSDRAANTEAFF. In DNA form, the CDR3 reads TGTGCCAGCAGTTCGGACAGGGCGGCGAACACTGAAGCTTTCTTT.

This CDR3 reads CSAQRVPEAFF. CDR3 sequence (DNA): TGCAGTGCCCAGAGGGTCCCTGAAGCTTTCTTT. This rearrangement joins TRBV20-1 to TRBJ1-1; unclear D gene. V lost 6 bases to trimming and J lost 6 bases, with 11 bases between them. CDR1 and CDR2 (germline): DFQATT, SNEGSKA (reference sequence). The CDR3 is 11 residues long.

V usage is TRBV6-4 and J usage is TRBJ2-2, with 11 bases that match TRBD1. There are 19 residues in the CDR3. With V trimmed by 9 bases and J by 4 bases, 19 bases remained unmatched. The germline V gene encodes CDR1 MRHNA and CDR2 SNTAGT. CDR3 amino acids: CARPKAGTGGGLSTGELFF. CDR3 sequence (DNA): TGTGCCAGGCCGAAAGCCGGGACAGGGGGAGGTTTGAGCACCGGGGAGCTGTTTTTT.

The chain is built from TRBV27 and TRBJ2-4; 10 nucleotides agree with TRBD1. The CDR3 extends over 18 amino acids. Germline trimming cut 7 bases from V and 0 bases from J; bases unmatched to any gene: 12. Germline V gene data show CDR1 as MNHEY and CDR2 as SMNVEV (reference sequence). CDR3 bases: TGTGCCAGCAAGGGGGGACAGGGGACGTGGTTAGCCAAAAACATTCAGTACTTC. It encodes CASKGGQGTWLAKNIQYF.

Here the CDR3 DNA reads TGTGCCAGCAGTGAAGGCGGGCTACGGAATTCACCCCTCCACTTT. Amino acids: CASSEGGLRNSPLHF. V gene TRBV2 combines with J gene TRBJ1-6; the D is unclear. This CDR3 spans 15 amino acids. V gave up 1 base and J gave up 7 bases, with 11 bases separating them. The germline gives CDR1 SNHLY, CDR2 FYNNEI.